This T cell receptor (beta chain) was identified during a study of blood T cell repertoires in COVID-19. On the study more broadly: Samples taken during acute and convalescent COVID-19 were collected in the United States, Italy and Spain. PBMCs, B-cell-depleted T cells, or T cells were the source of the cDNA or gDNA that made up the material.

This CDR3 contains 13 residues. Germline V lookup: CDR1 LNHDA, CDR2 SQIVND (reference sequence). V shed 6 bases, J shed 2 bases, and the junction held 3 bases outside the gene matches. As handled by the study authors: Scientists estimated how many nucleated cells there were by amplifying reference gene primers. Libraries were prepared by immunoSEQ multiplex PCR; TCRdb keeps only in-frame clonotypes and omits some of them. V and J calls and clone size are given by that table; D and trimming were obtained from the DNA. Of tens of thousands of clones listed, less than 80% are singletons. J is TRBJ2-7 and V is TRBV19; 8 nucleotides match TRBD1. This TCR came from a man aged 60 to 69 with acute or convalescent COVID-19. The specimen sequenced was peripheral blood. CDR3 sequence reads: CASSETGAYEQYF. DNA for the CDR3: TGTGCCAGTAGCGAGACAGGGGCCTACGAGCAGTACTTC. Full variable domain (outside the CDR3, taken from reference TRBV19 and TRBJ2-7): DGGITQSPKYLFRKEGQNVTLSCEQNLNHDAMYWYRQDPGQGLRLIYYSQIVNDFQKGDIAEGYSVSREKKESFPLTVTSAQKNPTAFYLCASSETGAYEQYFGPGTRLTVT.